Each of the 17 T cell receptor beta chains below was sequenced from the same sample in a study of shared clonotypes between healthy human individuals. Terminally differentiated effector memory CD45RA+ cells were left out of the naive CD8 fraction, which was CD45RO-negative and positively selected for CCR7. Data came from immunoSEQ multiplex PCR; TCRdb stores just in-frame clones and leaves some out. This table has about 600,000 clones, 95% appearing once. Sequencing input: naive CD8+ T cells sorted from blood. The receptors shown here come from a woman under 40 in good health.

The V and J genes are TRBV28 and TRBJ1-1; possibly TRBD1 for D (5 bases). The germline V and J ends were trimmed by 2 bases and 6 bases, with 10 bases remaining between them. Germline CDR1 MDHEN, CDR2 SYDVKM. This CDR3 comprises 13 residues. The CDR3 loop reads CASSLTGGAEAFF. The CDR3 nucleotides read TGTGCCAGCAGTTTAACAGGCGGCGCTGAAGCTTTCTTT.

This clone was counted once. The chain joins TRBV2 to TRBJ1-1; TRBD1 agrees at 10 bases. With 6 bases clipped from V and 14 bases from J, the junction kept 9 bases outside the gene matches. This CDR3 comprises 12 residues. Per germline, CDR1 SNHLY and CDR2 FYNNEI. In DNA form, the CDR3 reads TGTGCCAGCAGAGACAGGGGGCTAGTATCCTTCTTT. It translates to CASRDRGLVSFF.

The V and J genes are TRBV2 and TRBJ2-1, with D possibly TRBD2 on 5 matching bases. There are 12 residues in the CDR3. CDR1 is SNHLY and CDR2 is FYNNEI in the germline V gene. Trimming removed 9 bases at V and 4 bases at J, with 10 bases between. The CDR3 nucleotides read TGTGCCAGTACTTGGGAGTACAATGAGCAGTTCTTC. Residues: CASTWEYNEQFF. The full variable domain, completed using reference TRBV2 and TRBJ2-1, is EPEVTQTPSHQVTQMGQEVILRCVPISNHLYFYWYRQILGQKVEFLVSFYNNEISEKSEIFDDQFSVERPDGSNFTLKIRSTKLEDSAMYFCASTWEYNEQFFGPGTRLTVL.

J is TRBJ2-2 and V is TRBV7-9, with no clear D. The CDR3 has 15 residues. V was trimmed by 5 bases and J by 1 base, leaving 11 bases between them. Germline-derived CDR1 and CDR2 are SEHNR and FQNEAQ (reference sequence). For the CDR3, the DNA is TGTGCCAGCAGCCCTGGTACCTTGAACACCGGGGAGCTGTTTTTT. This translates into CASSPGTLNTGELFF.

This chain connects TRBV27 to TRBJ1-2; 10 nucleotides match TRBD1. This CDR3 contains 14 residues. Germline V lookup: CDR1 MNHEY, CDR2 SMNVEV (reference sequence). The V gene end was trimmed by 4 bases and the J gene end by 6 bases; junction bases not matched to a gene: 5. CDR3 in DNA: TGTGCCAGCAGTTCCGGGACAGGGGTGGATGGCTACACCTTC. Amino acid sequence: CASSSGTGVDGYTF.

The chain recombines TRBV7-8 with TRBJ1-5, with 8 nucleotides matching TRBD1. Looked up from germline, CDR1 is SGHVS and CDR2 is FQNEAQ. The CDR3 length is 18 residues. The ends lost 1 base at V and 5 bases at J; junction bases unmatched: 13. In DNA form, the CDR3 reads TGTGCCAGCAGCTTAGACCCGTGGGGAACAGGGGGGCATCAGCCCCAGCATTTT. This sequence encodes CASSLDPWGTGGHQPQHF.

CDR3 bases: TGTGCCAGCAGTTGGCTTTCGGACTTGACTGGGGAGCAGTTCTTC. Translated, it gives CASSWLSDLTGEQFF. The chain links TRBV27 to TRBJ2-1; weak D call: TRBD2 (5 bases). Germline-derived CDR1 and CDR2 are MNHEY and SMNVEV (reference sequence). The CDR3 contains 15 residues. V was clipped by 4 bases and J by 10 bases, with 20 bases between them.

The DNA for the CDR3 is TGTGCCAGCAGCATCCAGGGGCCCCAAGAGACCCAGTACTTC. Its protein product is CASSIQGPQETQYF. The chain joins TRBV5-8 to TRBJ2-5; weak D call: TRBD1 (6 bases). With 4 bases removed from V and 1 base from J, the gap between germline ends came to 11 bases. CDR1 and CDR2 from the germline V gene are SGHTS and YDEGEE. The CDR3 spans 14 residues.

CDR3 in amino acids: CASSSIGTAYNEQFF. CDR3 nucleotides: TGTGCCAGCAGCTCAATCGGGACAGCATACAATGAGCAGTTCTTC. The gene calls are TRBV11-2 and TRBJ2-1, with 7 bases lining up with TRBD1. The CDR3 runs to 15 residues. The germline gives CDR1 SGHAT, CDR2 FQNNGV. V lost 4 bases, J lost 4 bases, and 7 bases stayed unmatched. The full variable domain, completed using reference TRBV11-2 and TRBJ2-1, is EAGVAQSPRYKIIEKRQSVAFWCNPISGHATLYWYQQILGQGPKLLIQFQNNGVVDDSQLPKDRFSAERLKGVDSTLKIQPAKLEDSAVYLCASSSIGTAYNEQFFGPGTRLTVL.

The chain is built from TRBV11-2 and TRBJ2-7; D possibly matches TRBD1 or TRBD2 (5 bases each). CDR3 length equals 17 residues. V dropped 2 bases and J dropped 1 base, with 18 bases sitting between them. Germline values: CDR1 SGHAT, CDR2 FQNNGV. CDR3 nucleotide sequence: TGTGCCAGCAGCTTACCATGGACGGGACCCCTTTCCTACGAGCAGTACTTC. This translates into CASSLPWTGPLSYEQYF.

V usage is TRBV19 and J usage is TRBJ2-7, with D perhaps matching TRBD1 (5 bases). This CDR3 is 15 amino acids long. The V end was cut by 6 bases, the J end by 0 bases, with 15 bases between. CDR1 and CDR2 (germline): LNHDA, SQIVND (reference sequence). The CDR3 here is CASSLTASSSYEQYF. The CDR3 DNA sequence: TGTGCCAGTAGCCTGACAGCCTCAAGCTCCTACGAGCAGTACTTC. The full variable domain, in which reference TRBV19 and TRBJ2-7 provide the parts outside the CDR3, is DGGITQSPKYLFRKEGQNVTLSCEQNLNHDAMYWYRQDPGQGLRLIYYSQIVNDFQKGDIAEGYSVSREKKESFPLTVTSAQKNPTAFYLCASSLTASSSYEQYFGPGTRLTVT.

The genes are TRBV4-2 and TRBJ1-1; 7 bases map to TRBD1. V lost 4 bases and J lost 4; bases outside the gene matches: 3. The CDR3 spans 13 residues. From germline, CDR1 is LGHNA and CDR2 YNFKEQ. Here the CDR3 reads CASSPTGPTEAFF. CDR3 DNA sequence: TGTGCCAGCAGCCCGACAGGGCCCACTGAAGCTTTCTTT.

This chain uses TRBV13 with TRBJ2-1; D not resolved. The CDR3 is made up of 16 amino acids. Trimming removed 5 bases from V and 6 bases from J, with 20 bases in between. CDR1 is PRHDT, CDR2 FYEKMQ, per germline (reference sequence). Here the CDR3 reads CASSPSLEGTFNEQFF. The DNA for the CDR3 is TGTGCCAGCAGCCCCTCGTTGGAAGGCACTTTCAATGAGCAGTTCTTC. The variable domain in full, completed from reference TRBV13 and TRBJ2-1, reads AAGVIQSPRHLIKEKRETATLKCYPIPRHDTVYWYQQGPGQDPQFLISFYEKMQSDKGSIPDRFSAQQFSDYHSELNMSSLELGDSALYFCASSPSLEGTFNEQFFGPGTRLTVL.

This chain uses TRBV5-1 with TRBJ1-2; D possibly corresponds to TRBD1 (5 bases). V was trimmed by 0 bases and J by 2 bases, leaving 14 bases between them. This CDR3 contains 16 residues. Germline V gives CDR1 SGHRS, CDR2 YFSETQ. The CDR3 here is CASSLEPGLLNYGYTF. CDR3 nucleotide sequence: TGCGCCAGCAGCTTGGAGCCAGGGCTCCTGAACTATGGCTACACCTTC.

The chain carries TRBV19 and TRBJ2-7; 14 bases are shared with TRBD2. CDR1 and CDR2 (germline): LNHDA, SQIVND (reference sequence). Unmatched junction bases numbered 3, after V lost 5 bases and J lost 3 bases. The CDR3 contains 15 residues. DNA for the CDR3: TGTGCCAGTAGTGCGGGACTAGCGGGAGTCTACGAGCAGTACTTC. Its translation: CASSAGLAGVYEQYF.

V and J are TRBV5-6 and TRBJ1-3; 7 nucleotides match TRBD1. The junction had 3 bases not matched to a gene; V was cut back by 3 bases and J by 0 bases. This CDR3 is 15 amino acids long. CDR1 is SGHDT and CDR2 is YYEEEE in the germline V gene. In DNA form, the CDR3 reads TGTGCCAGCAGCTCGACAGGGCGCTCTGGAAACACCATATATTTT. Amino acids: CASSSTGRSGNTIYF.

Comments on this clone: This CDR3 is also generated by other DNA sequences in the sample. The chain carries TRBV13 and TRBJ2-7, with 14 bases that match TRBD2. CDR3 length: 15 amino acids. V gave up 4 bases and J gave up 2 bases; unmatched junction bases: 1. Germline CDR1 reads PRHDT; CDR2 reads FYEKMQ (reference sequence). Here the CDR3 reads CASSSGLAGAYEQYF. The CDR3 region has the DNA TGTGCCAGCAGCTCGGGACTAGCGGGAGCCTACGAGCAGTACTTC.